Listed below are T cell receptor beta chains from one sample, sequenced in a study of cytomegalovirus exposure and HLA in healthy donors. Assay used: immunoSEQ multiplex PCR; TCRdb lists only in-frame clones, some missing. The table lists some 150,000 clones, about 80% of them singletons, with 1.9% in the top ten. Sequenced input: PBMCs. The receptors were sampled from a woman aged 35 to 49 in good health and CMV-seronegative. The CDR3 runs from the conserved cysteine through the conserved F or W. A D gene is named only where the DNA matches it firmly. Only part of the rows carry a size: once, few, many, or a class if the clone is expanded.

size,J,V,D,CDR3,DNA
once,TRBJ2-5,TRBV28,.,CATRDAGDRTQYF,TGTGCCACCAGAGACGCAGGGGATAGGACCCAGTACTTC
.,TRBJ1-1,TRBV28,.,CASSLLGGNTEAFF,TGTGCCAGCAGTTTATTGGGGGGGAACACTGAAGCTTTCTTT
.,TRBJ2-7,TRBV15,.,CATSDSSYEQYF,TGTGCCACCAGTGACAGCTCCTACGAGCAGTACTTC
.,TRBJ2-1,TRBV19,TRBD2,CASSRTSGSYNEQFF,TGTGCCAGTAGTAGGACTAGCGGGAGTTACAATGAGCAGTTCTTC
.,TRBJ1-2,TRBV6-1,TRBD1,CASPGQGARGYTF,TGTGCCAGTCCGGGACAGGGGGCGCGAGGCTACACCTTC
once,TRBJ1-4,TRBV19,TRBD1,CASSRTGLNEKLFF,TGTGCCAGTAGTAGGACAGGGCTCAATGAAAAACTGTTTTTT
.,TRBJ1-2,TRBV28,TRBD1,CASRNLGGVRGYTF,TGTGCCAGCAGAAACCTAGGGGGCGTACGTGGCTACACCTTC
.,TRBJ1-5,TRBV2,.,CASSEYIGTPNQPQHF,TGTGCCAGCAGCGAATATATCGGGACACCCAATCAGCCCCAGCATTTT
.,TRBJ1-6,TRBV4-2,.,CASSQELFLDSPLHF,TGTGCCAGCAGCCAAGAACTATTCTTGGATTCACCCCTCCACTTT
.,TRBJ2-1,TRBV13,TRBD2,CASSQGTSVYNEQFF,TGTGCCAGCAGCCAAGGGACTAGCGTCTACAATGAGCAGTTCTTC
.,TRBJ2-2,TRBV5-1,.,CASSLVQGNTGELFF,TGCGCCAGCAGCTTGGTACAGGGAAACACCGGGGAGCTGTTTTTT